This record looks at one T cell receptor (beta chain) sequence and its context. In its sample, this clone was seen once. This clone's antigen is unknown. Per-base quality was not reported, and no clone a single base away is much larger than it. The entry originates in a study of blood T cell repertoires in COVID-19 (dated by TCRdb to the early 2020s). The study in broad terms: Samples covering the acute and convalescent phases of COVID-19 were provided by collaborators in the United States, Italy and Spain. The prospective study material was composed of cDNA or gDNA derived from T cells, B-cell-depleted T cells, or PBMCs. Subjects who had been exposed to COVID-19, were actively infected with it, or had recovered from it provided the deeply sampled blood TCRbeta repertoires that made up the dataset. The repertoires were released in a freely available public database intended as a resource for research on the immune response to SARS-CoV-2. Samples were obtained from the ongoing ImmuneRACE study (first 160 participants) and from 1,000 to 1,500 subjects provided by 6 global collaborators. A de-identified subject ID, COVID-19 status, age in years and sex were almost always included in the sample metadata. Where HLA class I and class II types were available, the types were taken from metadata supplied by the sample provider, not from assay-based typing. The paper's findings and limits, for the study overall: Clinical and demographic metadata were provided uncurated, with the amount varying by source and participant.

Participants in the prospective study were aged about 18 to 95 years, lived in 20 to 30 United States geographic areas, and enrolled through a virtual design. To assign participants to cohorts, the prospective study relied on clinical history that participants themselves reported in a screening survey and a study questionnaire. A participant counted as exposed if, within 2 weeks of entering the study, that participant had been in contact with someone who had a PCR-confirmed or clinician-diagnosed COVID-19 case. In the prospective study, mobile phlebotomists collected whole blood, serum and a nasopharyngeal or oropharyngeal swab from each participant. Participants in the prospective study had the option to provide additional blood draws and questionnaires over a roughly 2-month period. Before DNA extraction, blood samples from the prospective study were shipped at room temperature or frozen. TCRbeta CDR3 regions were amplified from genomic DNA using the immunoSEQ Assay, a bias-controlled multiplex PCR. The paper's data handling went like this. The number of nucleated cells in each sample was estimated by amplification of reference gene primers within the assay. Sequence reads were collapsed and filtered to measure the absolute abundance of every unique TCRbeta CDR3 rearrangement. Productive Simpson clonality was computed per sample as the square root of Simpson's diversity index over productive rearrangements. Not all clones reach the TCRdb copy of this immuneACCESS table, which keeps in-frame sequences only. Checked studies attribute under half of the gap to unresolved V genes and leave the rest unexplained. The D gene and trimming were derived from the DNA, and the V and J assignments and clone size from that table. Counted in this sample were 350,000 to 500,000 clones; about 88% of them appeared once. The ten largest account for approximately 1.5% of the sample.

Sequencing was done on a sample of PBMCs or T cells enriched from blood (not recorded which). The sequence was obtained from a woman younger than 30 who had been exposed to COVID-19.

The bases are TGTGCCAGCAGTTACTCTTGGGACAGCAACTACGAGCAGTACTTC. Its product reads: CASSYSWDSNYEQYF. The chain employs TRBV6-2 or TRBV6-3 and TRBJ2-7; TRBD1 fits 7 bases in the junction. CDR1 is given as MNHEY and CDR2 as SVGEGT, both from the germline V gene. Ends trimmed: V by 0 bases, J by 3 bases; bases unmatched to a gene: 5. The CDR3 measures 15 amino acids from cysteine to phenylalanine. Of all the DNA, just the CDR3 is kept, 45 bases in frame from base 1.